This T cell receptor (beta chain) is from a study of cytomegalovirus exposure and HLA in healthy donors. Use of 60 Vbeta and 13 Jbeta primers characterized the PCR. Method: immunoSEQ multiplex PCR; TCRdb's copy keeps in-frame clones and lacks some. Here the sample spans over 90,000 clones, roughly 70% being singletons. The CDR3 length is 15 residues. The V segment lost 4 bases and the J segment 4 bases; nucleotides outside the gene matches: 9. The germline CDR1 and CDR2 sequences are SGHTA and FQGTGA. This receptor was taken from a woman in her forties or fifties in good health and CMV-seropositive. V gene TRBV7-3 combines with J gene TRBJ2-7; 8 bases are a match to TRBD1. Input material: PBMCs. The CDR3 bases are TGTGCCAGCAGCTGGGCCGGGACAGGAGAGTACGAGCAGTACTTC. Its protein product is CASSWAGTGEYEQYF.